This entry is about one T cell receptor (beta chain). What it binds is unknown. TCR beta CDR3 regions were amplified from RNA transcripts. The authors performed first-round RT-PCR with HTBI primers and then a second-round multiplex PCR. TCRdb passed the multiplex PCR reads through MiXCR, listing each CDR3 protein once. The data contain some 750,000 distinct CDR3 sequences, 40% of them singletons. This record comes from a study of Graves' ophthalmopathy and Graves' hyperthyroidism. Study outcomes and limitations: Blood contained most expanded thyroid clonotypes exceeding 0.001 frequency.

This CDR3 comprises 14 residues. The ends lost 3 bases at V and 5 bases at J; junction bases unmatched: 5. Germline V lookup: CDR1 SGHTA, CDR2 FQGNSA. Ophthalmopathy cases showed moderate-to-severe activity, scoring CAS ≥3 and NOSPECS ≥4, with duration under 3 months. Pregnancy or lactation, uncontrolled infections and other autoimmune diseases were grounds for excluding patients. Material for sequencing was peripheral blood. The receptor was derived from an adult man with Graves' ophthalmopathy. The chain carries TRBV7-2 and TRBJ2-7, with 9 nucleotides matching TRBD1. The CDR3 coding sequence is TGTGCCAGCAGCTTGGGACAGGGAATCCACGAGCAGTACTTC. Translation: CASSLGQGIHEQYF.